Detailed here is one T cell receptor beta chain. Its specificity is unknown. This sample stems from a study of naive and memory T cell subsets. General study findings and limits: The RNA method is potentially sensitive to activation and differentiation changes.

TCR cDNA received a 3' ligated oligonucleotide that carried a UMI. Whole-blood samples were roughly 2.3 ml of peripheral blood from healthy adult volunteers. Cells were not sorted; total RNA input targeted roughly 1 to 1000 ng. Amplification of ligated cDNA took four PCR rounds with SP2 and nested alpha and beta constant primers. Alpha and beta constant region primers primed reverse transcription for blood and skin samples. Each CDR3 protein gets one entry after TCRdb re-called the 5' RACE reads with MiXCR. This table holds more than 55,000 distinct CDR3 sequences, 6% to 8% found once. V shed 3 bases and J shed 2 bases, with 14 bases lying between them. Germline CDR1 reads GTSNPN; CDR2 reads SVGIG (reference sequence). This CDR3 is 15 amino acids long.

The chain couples TRBV30 to TRBJ2-1, with unresolved D. The sequence was collected from a female donor in good health. The CDR3 DNA follows: TGTGCCTGGAGGGGGATTCCGCTCCCCTACAATGAGCAGTTCTTC. Its translation is CAWRGIPLPYNEQFF.